Sequencing of this T cell receptor (beta chain) was carried out in a study of neurological immune-mediated disorders. As concerns this clonotype: Given a much more abundant clone one base away, this may be a read error.

TCRdb reanalysed the 5' RACE reads using MiXCR and keeps one entry per CDR3 protein. Of over 35,000 distinct CDR3 sequences in the sample, roughly 2.5% are singletons; the top ten hold 2.4%. Germline V gene data show CDR1 as MGHDK and CDR2 as SYGVNS. Trimming pared 5 bases from V and 5 bases from J, leaving 11 bases between. This CDR3 has 13 amino acids. This TCR came from a man in his fifties or sixties with multiple sclerosis. The specimen sequenced was PBMCs. The chain links TRBV25-1 to TRBJ2-3; D is undetermined. In nucleotides, the CDR3 is TGTGCCAGCAGTACACAAAGGGAAGATACGCAGTATTTT. As protein: CASSTQREDTQYF.